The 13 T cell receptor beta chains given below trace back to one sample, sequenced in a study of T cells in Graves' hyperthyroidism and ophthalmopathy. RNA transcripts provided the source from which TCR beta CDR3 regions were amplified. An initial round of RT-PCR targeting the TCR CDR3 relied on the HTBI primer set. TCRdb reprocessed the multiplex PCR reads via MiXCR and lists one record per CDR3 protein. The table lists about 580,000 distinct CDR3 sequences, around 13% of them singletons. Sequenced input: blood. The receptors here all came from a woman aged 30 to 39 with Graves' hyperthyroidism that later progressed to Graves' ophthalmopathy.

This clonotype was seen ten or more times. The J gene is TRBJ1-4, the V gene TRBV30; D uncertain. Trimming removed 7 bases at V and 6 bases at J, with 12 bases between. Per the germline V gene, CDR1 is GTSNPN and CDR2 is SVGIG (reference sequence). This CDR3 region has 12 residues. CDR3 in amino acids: CASGSAHEKLFF. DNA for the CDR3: TGTGCCTCCGGGTCCGCCCATGAAAAACTGTTTTTT.

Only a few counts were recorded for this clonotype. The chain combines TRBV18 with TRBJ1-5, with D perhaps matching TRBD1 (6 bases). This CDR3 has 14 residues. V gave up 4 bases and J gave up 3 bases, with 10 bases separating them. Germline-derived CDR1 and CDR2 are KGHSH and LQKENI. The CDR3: CASSRGTTNQPQHF. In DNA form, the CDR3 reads TGTGCCAGCTCACGGGGGACAACCAATCAGCCCCAGCATTTT.

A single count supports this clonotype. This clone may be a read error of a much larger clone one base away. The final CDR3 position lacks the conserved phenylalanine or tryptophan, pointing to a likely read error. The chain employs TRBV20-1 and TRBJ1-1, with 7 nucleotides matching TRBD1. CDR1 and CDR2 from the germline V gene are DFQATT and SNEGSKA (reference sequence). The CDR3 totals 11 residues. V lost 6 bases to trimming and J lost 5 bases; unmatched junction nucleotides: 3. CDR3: CSAPTGTEAFL. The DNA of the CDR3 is TGCAGTGCCCCGACAGGGACTGAAGCTTTCCTT.

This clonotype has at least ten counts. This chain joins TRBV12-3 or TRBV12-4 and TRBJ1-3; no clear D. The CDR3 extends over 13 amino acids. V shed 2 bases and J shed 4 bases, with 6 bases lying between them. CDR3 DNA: TGTGCCAGCAGTTTACTATCCGGAAACACCATATATTTT. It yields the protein CASSLLSGNTIYF.

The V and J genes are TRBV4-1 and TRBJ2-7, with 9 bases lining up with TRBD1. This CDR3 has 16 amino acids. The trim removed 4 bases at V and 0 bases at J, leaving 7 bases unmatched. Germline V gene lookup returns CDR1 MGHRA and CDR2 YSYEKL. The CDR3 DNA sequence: TGCGCCAGCAGCCTTACCGGGACAGGGAGCTCCTACGAGCAGTACTTC. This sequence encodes CASSLTGTGSSYEQYF.

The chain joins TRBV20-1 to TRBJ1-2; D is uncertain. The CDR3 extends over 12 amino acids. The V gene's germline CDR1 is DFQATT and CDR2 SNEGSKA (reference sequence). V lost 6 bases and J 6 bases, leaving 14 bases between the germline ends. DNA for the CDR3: TGCAGTGCCGCGTCGTATTCGGATGGCTACACCTTC. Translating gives CSAASYSDGYTF.

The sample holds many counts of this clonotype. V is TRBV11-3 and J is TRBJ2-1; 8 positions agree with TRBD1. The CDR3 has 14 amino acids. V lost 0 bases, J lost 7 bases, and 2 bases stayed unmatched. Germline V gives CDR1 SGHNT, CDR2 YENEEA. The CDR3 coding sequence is TGTGCCAGCAGCTTAGAACAGGGGGTTAATGAGCAGTTCTTC. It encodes CASSLEQGVNEQFF.

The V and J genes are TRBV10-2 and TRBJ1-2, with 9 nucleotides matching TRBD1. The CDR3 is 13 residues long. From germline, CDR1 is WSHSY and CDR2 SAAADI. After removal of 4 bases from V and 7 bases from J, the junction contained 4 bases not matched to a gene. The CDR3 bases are TGCGCCAGCAGTGCTGGACAGGGGCTTGGCTACACCTTC. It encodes CASSAGQGLGYTF.

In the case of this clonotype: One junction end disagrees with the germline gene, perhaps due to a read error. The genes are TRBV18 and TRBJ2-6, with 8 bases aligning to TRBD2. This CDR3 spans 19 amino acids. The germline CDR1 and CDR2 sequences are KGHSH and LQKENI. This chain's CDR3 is CASSTPNDRREVGANVLTF. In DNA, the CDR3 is TGTGCCAGCTCAACACCCAATGACAGGCGGGAGGTTGGGGCCAACGTCCTGACTTTC.

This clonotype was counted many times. The CDR3: CASCHKSQPQHF. CDR3 nucleotide sequence: TGTGCCAGTTGCCACAAGAGTCAGCCCCAGCATTTT. This chain joins TRBV19 and TRBJ1-5, with D hard to call. Per germline, CDR1 LNHDA and CDR2 SQIVND (reference sequence). This CDR3 comprises 12 residues. Trimming took 8 bases from V and 6 from J, leaving 11 bases between them.

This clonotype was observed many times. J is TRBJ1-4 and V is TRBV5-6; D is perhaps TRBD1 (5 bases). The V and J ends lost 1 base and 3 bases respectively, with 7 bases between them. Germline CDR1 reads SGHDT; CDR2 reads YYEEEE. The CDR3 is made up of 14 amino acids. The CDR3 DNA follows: TGTGCCAGCAGCTTGAAGGGGCCTAATGAAAAACTGTTTTTT. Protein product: CASSLKGPNEKLFF.

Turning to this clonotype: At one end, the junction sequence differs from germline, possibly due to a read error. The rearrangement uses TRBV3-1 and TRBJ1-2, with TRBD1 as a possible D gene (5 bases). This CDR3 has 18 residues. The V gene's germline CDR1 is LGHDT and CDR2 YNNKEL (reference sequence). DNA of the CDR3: TGTGCCAGCGGCCAAGAGTCGGGGGGAAGGGGTGCTAACTATGGCTACACCTTC. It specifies CASGQESGGRGANYGYTF.

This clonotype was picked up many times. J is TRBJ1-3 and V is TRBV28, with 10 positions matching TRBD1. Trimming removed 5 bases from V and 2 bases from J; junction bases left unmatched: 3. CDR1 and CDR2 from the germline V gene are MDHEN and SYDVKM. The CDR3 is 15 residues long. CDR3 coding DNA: TGTGCCAGCAGTCCCGGGACAGGGGCTGGAAACACCATATATTTT. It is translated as CASSPGTGAGNTIYF.